The source of this TCR beta chain is a study of shared clonotypes between healthy human individuals. Broader study findings: Sequencing depth was expected to influence donor clonotype sharing. Relative to their counterparts shared across all four donors, non-shared clonotypes exhibited diminished generation probabilities.

This clone was detected only once. The antigen remains undetermined. Donors comprised healthy HIV-negative adults lacking recent acute infections or vaccinations. Some clones are missing from TCRdb's copy, which holds only in-frame ones; the method was immunoSEQ multiplex PCR. The data contain over a million clones, 96% of them singletons. V dropped 0 bases and J dropped 2; count of bases not matched to a gene: 7. Germline V gene lookup returns CDR1 LGHNA and CDR2 YSLEER. This CDR3 region has 16 residues. This TCR was recovered from a man younger than 45 in good health. The J gene is TRBJ2-7, the V gene TRBV4-3; 7 bases line up with TRBD1. Sequenced input: naive CD4+ T cells sorted from blood. Subset in this sample: CD45RA+ positively selected. CDR3 DNA sequence: TGCGCCAGCAGCCAAGACTTGAGACAGGGCCCCTACGAGCAGTACTTC. It specifies CASSQDLRQGPYEQYF.